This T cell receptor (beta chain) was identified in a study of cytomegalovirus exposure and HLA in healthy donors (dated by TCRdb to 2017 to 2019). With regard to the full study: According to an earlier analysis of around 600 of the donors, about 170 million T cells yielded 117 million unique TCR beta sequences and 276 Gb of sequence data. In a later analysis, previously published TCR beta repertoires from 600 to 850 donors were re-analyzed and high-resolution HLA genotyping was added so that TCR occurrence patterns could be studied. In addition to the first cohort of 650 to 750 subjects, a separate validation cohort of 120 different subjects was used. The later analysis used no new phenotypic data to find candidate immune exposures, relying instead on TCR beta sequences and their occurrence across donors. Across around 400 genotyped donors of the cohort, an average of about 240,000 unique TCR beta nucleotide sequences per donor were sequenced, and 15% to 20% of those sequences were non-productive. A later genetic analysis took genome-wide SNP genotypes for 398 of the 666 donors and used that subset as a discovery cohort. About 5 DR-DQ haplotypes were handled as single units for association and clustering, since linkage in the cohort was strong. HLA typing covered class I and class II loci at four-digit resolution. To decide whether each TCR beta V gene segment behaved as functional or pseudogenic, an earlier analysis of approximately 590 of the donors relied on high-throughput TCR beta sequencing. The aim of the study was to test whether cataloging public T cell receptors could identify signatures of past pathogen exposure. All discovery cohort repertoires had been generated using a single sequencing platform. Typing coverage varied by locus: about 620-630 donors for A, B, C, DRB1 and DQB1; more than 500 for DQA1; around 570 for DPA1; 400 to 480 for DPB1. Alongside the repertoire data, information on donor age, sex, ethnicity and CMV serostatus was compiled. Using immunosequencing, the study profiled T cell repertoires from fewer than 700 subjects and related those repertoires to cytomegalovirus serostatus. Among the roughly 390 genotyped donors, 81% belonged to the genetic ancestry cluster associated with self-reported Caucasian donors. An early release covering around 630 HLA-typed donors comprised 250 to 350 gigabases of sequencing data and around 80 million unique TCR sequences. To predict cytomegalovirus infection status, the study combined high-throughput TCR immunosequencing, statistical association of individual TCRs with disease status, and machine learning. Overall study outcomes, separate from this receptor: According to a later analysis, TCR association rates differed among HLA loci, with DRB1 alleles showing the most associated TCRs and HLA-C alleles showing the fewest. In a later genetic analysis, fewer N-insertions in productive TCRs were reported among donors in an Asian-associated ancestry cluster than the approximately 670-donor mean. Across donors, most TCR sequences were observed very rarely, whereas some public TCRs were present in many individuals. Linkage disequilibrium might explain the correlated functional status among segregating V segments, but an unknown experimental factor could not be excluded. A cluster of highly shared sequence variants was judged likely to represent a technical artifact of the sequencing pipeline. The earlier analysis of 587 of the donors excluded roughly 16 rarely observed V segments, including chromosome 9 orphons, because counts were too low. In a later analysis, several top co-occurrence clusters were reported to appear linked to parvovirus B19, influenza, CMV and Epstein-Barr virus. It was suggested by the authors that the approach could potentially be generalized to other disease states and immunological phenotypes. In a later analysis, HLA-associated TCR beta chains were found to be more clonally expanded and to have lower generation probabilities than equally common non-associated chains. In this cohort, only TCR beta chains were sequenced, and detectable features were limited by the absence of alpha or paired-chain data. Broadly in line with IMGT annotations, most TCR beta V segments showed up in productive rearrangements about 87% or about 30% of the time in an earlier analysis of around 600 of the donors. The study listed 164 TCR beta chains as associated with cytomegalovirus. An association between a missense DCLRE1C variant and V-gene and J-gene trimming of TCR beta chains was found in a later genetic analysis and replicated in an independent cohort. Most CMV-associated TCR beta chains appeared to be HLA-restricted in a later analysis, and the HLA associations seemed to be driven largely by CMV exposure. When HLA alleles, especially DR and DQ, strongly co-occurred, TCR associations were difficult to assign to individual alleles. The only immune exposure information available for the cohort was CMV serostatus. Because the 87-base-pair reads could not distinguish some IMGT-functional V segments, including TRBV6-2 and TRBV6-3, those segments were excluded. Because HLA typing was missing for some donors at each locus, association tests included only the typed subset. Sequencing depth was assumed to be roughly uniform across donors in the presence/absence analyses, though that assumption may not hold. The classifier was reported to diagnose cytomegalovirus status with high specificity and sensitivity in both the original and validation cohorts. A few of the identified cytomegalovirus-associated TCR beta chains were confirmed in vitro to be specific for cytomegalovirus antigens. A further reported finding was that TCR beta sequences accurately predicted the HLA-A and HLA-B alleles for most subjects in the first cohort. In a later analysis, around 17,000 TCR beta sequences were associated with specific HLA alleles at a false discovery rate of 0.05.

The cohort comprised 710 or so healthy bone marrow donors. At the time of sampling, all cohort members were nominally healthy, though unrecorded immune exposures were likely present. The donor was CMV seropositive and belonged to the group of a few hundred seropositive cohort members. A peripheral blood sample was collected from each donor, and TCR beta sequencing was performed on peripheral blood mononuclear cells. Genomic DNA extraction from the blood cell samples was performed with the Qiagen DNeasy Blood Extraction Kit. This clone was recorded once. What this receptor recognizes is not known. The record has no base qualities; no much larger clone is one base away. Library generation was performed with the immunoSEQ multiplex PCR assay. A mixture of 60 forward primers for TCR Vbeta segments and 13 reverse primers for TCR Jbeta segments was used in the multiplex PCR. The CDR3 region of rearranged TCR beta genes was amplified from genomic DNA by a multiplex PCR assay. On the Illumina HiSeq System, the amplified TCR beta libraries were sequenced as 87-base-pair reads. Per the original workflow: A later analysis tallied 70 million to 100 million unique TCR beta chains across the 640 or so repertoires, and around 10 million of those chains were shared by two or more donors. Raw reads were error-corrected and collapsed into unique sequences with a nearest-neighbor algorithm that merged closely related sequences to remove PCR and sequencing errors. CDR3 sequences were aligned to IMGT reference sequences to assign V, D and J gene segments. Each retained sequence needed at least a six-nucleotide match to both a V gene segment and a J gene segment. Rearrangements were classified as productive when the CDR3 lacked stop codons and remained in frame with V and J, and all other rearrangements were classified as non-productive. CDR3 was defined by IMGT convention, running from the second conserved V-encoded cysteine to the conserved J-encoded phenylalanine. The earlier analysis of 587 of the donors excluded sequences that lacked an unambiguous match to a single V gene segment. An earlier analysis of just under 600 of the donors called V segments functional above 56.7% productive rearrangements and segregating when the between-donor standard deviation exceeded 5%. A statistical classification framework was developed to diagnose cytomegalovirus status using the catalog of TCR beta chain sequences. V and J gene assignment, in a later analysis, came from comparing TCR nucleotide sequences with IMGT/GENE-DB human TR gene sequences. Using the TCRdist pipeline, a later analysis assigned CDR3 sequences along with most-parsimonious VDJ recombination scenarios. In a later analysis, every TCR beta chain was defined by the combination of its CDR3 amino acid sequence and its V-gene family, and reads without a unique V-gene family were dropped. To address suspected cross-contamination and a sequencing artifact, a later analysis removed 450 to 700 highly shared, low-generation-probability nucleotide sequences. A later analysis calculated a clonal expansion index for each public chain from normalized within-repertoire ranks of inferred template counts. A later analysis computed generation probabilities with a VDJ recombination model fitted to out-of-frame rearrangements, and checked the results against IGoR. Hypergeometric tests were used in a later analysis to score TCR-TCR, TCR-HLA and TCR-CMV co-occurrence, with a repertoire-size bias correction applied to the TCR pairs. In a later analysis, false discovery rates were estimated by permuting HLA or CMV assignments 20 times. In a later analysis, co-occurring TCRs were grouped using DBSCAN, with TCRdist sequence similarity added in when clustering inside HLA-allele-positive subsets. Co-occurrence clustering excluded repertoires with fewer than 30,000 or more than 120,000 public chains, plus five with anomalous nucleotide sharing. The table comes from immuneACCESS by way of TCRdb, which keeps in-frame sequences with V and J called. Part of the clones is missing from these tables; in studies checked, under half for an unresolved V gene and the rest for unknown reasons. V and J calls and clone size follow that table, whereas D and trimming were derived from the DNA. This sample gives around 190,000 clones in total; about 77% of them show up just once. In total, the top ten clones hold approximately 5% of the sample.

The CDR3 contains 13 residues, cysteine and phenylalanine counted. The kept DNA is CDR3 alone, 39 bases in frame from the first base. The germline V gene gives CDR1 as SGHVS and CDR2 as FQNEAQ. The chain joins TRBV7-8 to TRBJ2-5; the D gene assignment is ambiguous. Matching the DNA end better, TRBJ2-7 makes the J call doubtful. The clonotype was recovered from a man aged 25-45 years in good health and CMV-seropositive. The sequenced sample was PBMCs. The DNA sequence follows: TGTGCCAGTCTCGCAGGAACTGCCTACGAGCAGTACTTC. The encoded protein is CASLAGTAYEQYF.